This T cell receptor (beta chain) was captured in a study of blood T cells in healthy people across ages. Primers used in a second PCR of about 7 to 12 cycles were a sample-barcoded 5' primer and a J-beta primer mix. TCRdb reprocessed the 5' RACE reads via MiXCR and lists one record per CDR3 protein. The sample gives under 700,000 distinct CDR3 sequences, about 24% of which show up once; around 10% is in the top ten. The CDR3 is 16 amino acids. J gave up 7 bases and V 1 base, and 4 bases lay outside the gene matches. Germline-derived CDR1 and CDR2 are SGHTA and FQGNSA. The extraction recovered at least 6 micrograms of total RNA per sample. These data were likewise used in another study, on T cells of mothers and their children. In that study: A few healthy Caucasian mothers, along with their six children, were the donors. The second PCR's M1S primer added sample barcodes and 2-4 random nucleotides.

This sequence originates from a boy under 18 in good health. Source material: blood. The chain links TRBV7-2 to TRBJ2-2, with TRBD2 identical over 12 bases. The CDR3 loop reads CASSLGLAGEGGELFF. The DNA for the CDR3 is TGTGCCAGCAGCTTAGGACTAGCGGGAGAGGGCGGGGAGCTGTTTTTT.